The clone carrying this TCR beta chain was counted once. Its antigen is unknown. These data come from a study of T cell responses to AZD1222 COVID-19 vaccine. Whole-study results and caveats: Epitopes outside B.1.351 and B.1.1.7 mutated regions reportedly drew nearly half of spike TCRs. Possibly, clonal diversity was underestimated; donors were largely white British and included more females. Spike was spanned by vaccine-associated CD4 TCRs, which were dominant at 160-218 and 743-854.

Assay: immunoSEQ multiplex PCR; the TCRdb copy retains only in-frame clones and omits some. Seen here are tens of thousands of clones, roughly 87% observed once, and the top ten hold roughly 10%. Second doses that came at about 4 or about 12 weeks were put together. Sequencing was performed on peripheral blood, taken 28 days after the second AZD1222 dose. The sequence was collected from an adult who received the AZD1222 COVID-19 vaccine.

CDR3 DNA sequence: TGTGCCAGCAGCCGCAGACAGGGGGACACTGAAGCTTTCTTT. Translated, it gives CASSRRQGDTEAFF. J is TRBJ1-1 and V is TRBV7-9; 9 nucleotides match TRBD1. CDR1 SEHNR and CDR2 FQNEAQ come from the germline V gene (reference sequence). V gave up 5 bases and J gave up 3 bases; unmatched junction bases: 4. The CDR3 covers 14 residues.